These 4 T cell receptor beta chains were sequenced from one sample in a study of blood T cell repertoires in COVID-19. This table comes from immunoSEQ multiplex PCR, and its TCRdb copy is limited to in-frame clones, with some not included. The sample contains 65,000 to 80,000 clones, 91% of which appear only once. Sequenced material: peripheral blood. The receptor set was obtained from a human donor in a cohort sampled during active COVID-19.

V and J are TRBV7-8 and TRBJ2-7; D is unresolved. CDR1 is SGHVS, CDR2 FQNEAQ, per germline. Trimming pared 3 bases from V and 5 bases from J, leaving 5 bases between. The CDR3 is 11 amino acids. DNA of the CDR3: TGTGCCAGCAGCTTCGTAAACGAGCAGTACTTC. Translation gives CASSFVNEQYF.

This chain joins TRBV9 and TRBJ2-5; TRBD2 matches 7 bases. The CDR3 runs to 16 residues. Germline loops: CDR1 SGDLS, CDR2 YYNGEE. Unmatched junction bases numbered 6, after V lost 0 bases and J lost 1 base. CDR3 nucleotide sequence: TGTGCCAGCAGCGTAGCTTCTAGCGGACGCCAAGAGACCCAGTACTTC. Its protein product is CASSVASSGRQETQYF.

The chain carries TRBV15 and TRBJ1-2; tentatively, D is TRBD1 (6 bases). CDR3 length equals 18 residues. V lost 4 bases to trimming and J lost 3 bases, with 24 bases between them. Looked up from germline, CDR1 is LNHNV and CDR2 is YYDKDF (reference sequence). CDR3 in DNA: TGTGCCACCAGCACAGTCGCGGCCGGGGGGGGCGCTTACTATGGCTACACCTTC. Its protein is CATSTVAAGGGAYYGYTF. The complete variable domain, with remaining parts taken from reference TRBV15 and TRBJ1-2, reads DAMVIQNPRYQVTQFGKPVTLSCSQTLNHNVMYWYQQKSSQAPKLLFHYYDKDFNNEADTPDNFQSRRPNTSFCFLDIRSPGLGDTAMYLCATSTVAAGGGAYYGYTFGSGTRLTVV.

The chain is built from TRBV6-2 or TRBV6-3 and TRBJ2-7, with TRBD2 matching 14 bases. V trimming: 2 bases; J trimming: 2 bases; junction bases outside the gene matches: 5. The CDR3 has 17 residues. Per germline, CDR1 MNHEY and CDR2 SVGEGT. For the CDR3, the DNA is TGTGCCAGCAGTTACGGGACTAGCGGGGGCCCAACCTACGAGCAGTACTTC. Translating it yields CASSYGTSGGPTYEQYF.